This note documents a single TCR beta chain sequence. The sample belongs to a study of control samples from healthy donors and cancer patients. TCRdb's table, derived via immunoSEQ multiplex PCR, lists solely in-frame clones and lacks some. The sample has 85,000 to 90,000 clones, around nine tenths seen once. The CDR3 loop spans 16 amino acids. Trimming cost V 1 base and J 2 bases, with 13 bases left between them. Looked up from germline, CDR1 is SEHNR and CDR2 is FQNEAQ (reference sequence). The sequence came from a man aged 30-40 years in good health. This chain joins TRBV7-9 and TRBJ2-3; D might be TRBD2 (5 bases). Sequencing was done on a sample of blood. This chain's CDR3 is CASSLVGWGDTDTQYF. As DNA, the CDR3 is TGTGCCAGCAGCTTAGTGGGGTGGGGAGACACAGATACGCAGTATTTT. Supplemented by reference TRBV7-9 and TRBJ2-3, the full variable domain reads DTGVSQNPRHKITKRGQNVTFRCDPISEHNRLYWYRQTLGQGPEFLTYFQNEAQLEKSRLLSDRFSAERPKGSFSTLEIQRTEQGDSAMYLCASSLVGWGDTDTQYFGPGTRLTVL.